This TCR beta chain derives from a study of a mutant IDH1 vaccine in newly diagnosed glioma. V lost 3 bases, J lost 7 bases, and 10 bases lay in between. Germline V gene sequence: CDR1 GTSNPN, CDR2 SVGIG (reference sequence). The CDR3 has 13 amino acids. Clones were sequenced by immunoSEQ multiplex PCR, and TCRdb holds only the in-frame ones, with some missing. The sample contains about 98,000 clones, roughly 90% of which appear only once. The time point: baseline, week 1 (first vaccination visit). Treatment reported: pre-vaccination baseline after standard-of-care therapy. Every donor had a new WHO grade 3 or 4 astrocytoma that was IDH1-mutant, with loss of nuclear ATRX.

Sequenced here: PBMCs, sampled from a glioma patient treated with radiotherapy, temozolomide or both. The origin of this receptor is a woman aged 45-59 years with glioma. The chain employs TRBV30 and TRBJ1-6; unclear D gene. CDR3 in amino acids: CAWSSVGNSPLHF. In DNA form, the CDR3 reads TGTGCCTGGAGCTCCGTAGGAAATTCACCCCTCCACTTT.